This record looks at one TCR beta chain sequence and its context. Germline assignment: CDR1 SGHVT and CDR2 SQSDAQ. The CDR3 has 17 amino acids. Trimming at V came to 1 base and at J to 7 bases, leaving 12 bases not matched to a gene. Per the original methods: By means of reference gene primer amplification, nucleated cell counts were estimated. Sequencing used immunoSEQ multiplex PCR; TCRdb keeps in-frame clones, though not all of them. That table is the source of V, J and clone size, and D and trimming were worked out from the DNA. The table has around 100,000 clones, about three quarters seen once. This record comes from a study of blood T cell repertoires in COVID-19. Study-wide context: Samples of COVID-19 (acute and convalescent) were obtained from the United States, Italy and Spain. T cells, B-cell-depleted T cells, or PBMCs supplied cDNA or gDNA.

The clonotype originates from a man aged 80 or over with acute or convalescent COVID-19. The sequencing sample was made of peripheral blood. The genes are TRBV7-4 and TRBJ1-5, with TRBD1 matching 8 bases. CDR3 amino acids: CASSLEKDRDEKQPQHF. CDR3 coding DNA: TGTGCCAGCAGCTTAGAAAAGGACAGGGATGAAAAACAGCCCCAGCATTTT.